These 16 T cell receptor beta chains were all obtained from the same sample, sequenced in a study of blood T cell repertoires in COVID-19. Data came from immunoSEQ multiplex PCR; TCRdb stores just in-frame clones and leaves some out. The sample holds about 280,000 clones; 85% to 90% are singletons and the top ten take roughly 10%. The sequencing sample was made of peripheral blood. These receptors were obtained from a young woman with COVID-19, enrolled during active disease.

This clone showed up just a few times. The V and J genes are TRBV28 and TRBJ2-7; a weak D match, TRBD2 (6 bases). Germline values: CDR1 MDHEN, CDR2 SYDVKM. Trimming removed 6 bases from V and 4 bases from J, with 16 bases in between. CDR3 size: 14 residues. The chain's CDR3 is CASRSPPSEYEQYF. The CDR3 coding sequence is TGTGCCAGCAGATCTCCCCCTAGCGAGTACGAGCAGTACTTC.

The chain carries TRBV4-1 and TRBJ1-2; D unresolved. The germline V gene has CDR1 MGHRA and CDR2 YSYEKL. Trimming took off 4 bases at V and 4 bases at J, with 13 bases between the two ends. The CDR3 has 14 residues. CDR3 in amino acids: CASSPPAVTYGYTF. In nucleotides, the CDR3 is TGCGCCAGCAGCCCCCCCGCGGTGACCTATGGCTACACCTTC.

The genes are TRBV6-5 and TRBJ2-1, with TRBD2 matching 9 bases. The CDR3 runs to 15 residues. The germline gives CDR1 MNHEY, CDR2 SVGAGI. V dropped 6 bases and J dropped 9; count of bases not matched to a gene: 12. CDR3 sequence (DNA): TGTGCCAGCAGGGGGACTAGCAGGAGGGAGGGTGAGCAGTTCTTC. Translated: CASRGTSRREGEQFF.

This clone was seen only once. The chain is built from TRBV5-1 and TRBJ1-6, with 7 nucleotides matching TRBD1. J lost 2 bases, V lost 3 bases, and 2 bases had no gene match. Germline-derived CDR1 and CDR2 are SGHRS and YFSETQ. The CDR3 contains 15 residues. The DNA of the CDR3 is TGCGCCAGCAGCTCACAGGGGCCCTATAATTCACCCCTCCACTTT. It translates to CASSSQGPYNSPLHF.

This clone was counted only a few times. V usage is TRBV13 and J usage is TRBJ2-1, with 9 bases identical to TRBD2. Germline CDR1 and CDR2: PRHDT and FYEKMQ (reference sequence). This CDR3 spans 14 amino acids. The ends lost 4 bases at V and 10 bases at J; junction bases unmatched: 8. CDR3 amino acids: CASSSRGRAREQFF. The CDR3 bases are TGTGCCAGCAGCTCCCGCGGGAGGGCCCGAGAGCAGTTCTTC.

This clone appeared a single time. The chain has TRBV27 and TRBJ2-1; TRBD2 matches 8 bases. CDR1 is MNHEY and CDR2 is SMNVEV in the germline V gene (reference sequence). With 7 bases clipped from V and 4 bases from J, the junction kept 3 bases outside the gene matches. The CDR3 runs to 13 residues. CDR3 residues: CASTTSAYNEQFF. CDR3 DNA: TGTGCCAGCACGACTAGCGCTTACAATGAGCAGTTCTTC.

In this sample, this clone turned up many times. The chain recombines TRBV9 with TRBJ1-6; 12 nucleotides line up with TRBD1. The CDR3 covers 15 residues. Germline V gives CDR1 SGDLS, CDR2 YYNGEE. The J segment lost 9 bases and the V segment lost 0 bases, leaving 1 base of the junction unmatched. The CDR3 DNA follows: TGTGCCAGCAGCGTAGCGGGACAGGGGGCTTCACCCCTCCACTTT. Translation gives CASSVAGQGASPLHF.

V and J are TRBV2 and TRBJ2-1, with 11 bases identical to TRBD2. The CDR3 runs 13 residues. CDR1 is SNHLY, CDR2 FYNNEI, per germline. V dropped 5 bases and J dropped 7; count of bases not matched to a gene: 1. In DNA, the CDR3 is TGTGCCAGCAGTCTAGCGGGAGGAAATGAGCAGTTCTTC. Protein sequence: CASSLAGGNEQFF.

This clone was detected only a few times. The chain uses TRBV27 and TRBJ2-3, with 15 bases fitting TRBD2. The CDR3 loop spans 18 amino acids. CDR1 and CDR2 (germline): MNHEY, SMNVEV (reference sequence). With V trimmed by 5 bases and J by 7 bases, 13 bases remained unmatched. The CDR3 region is CASSQRTSGREVKNTQYF. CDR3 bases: TGTGCCAGCAGTCAGAGGACTAGCGGGAGGGAGGTAAAGAATACGCAGTATTTT.

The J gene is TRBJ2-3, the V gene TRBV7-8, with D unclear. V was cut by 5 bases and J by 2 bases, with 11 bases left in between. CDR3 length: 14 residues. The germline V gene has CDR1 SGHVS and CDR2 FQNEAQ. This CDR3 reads CASSPVWLTDTQYF. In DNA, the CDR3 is TGTGCCAGCAGCCCCGTTTGGCTCACAGATACGCAGTATTTT.

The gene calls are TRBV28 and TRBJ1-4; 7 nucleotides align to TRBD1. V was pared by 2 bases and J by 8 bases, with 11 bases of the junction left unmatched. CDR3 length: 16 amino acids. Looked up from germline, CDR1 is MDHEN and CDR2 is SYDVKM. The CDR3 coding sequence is TGTGCCAGCAGTTTAGGAGAACAGGGGTTTCAGGAAAAACTGTTTTTT. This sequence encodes CASSLGEQGFQEKLFF.

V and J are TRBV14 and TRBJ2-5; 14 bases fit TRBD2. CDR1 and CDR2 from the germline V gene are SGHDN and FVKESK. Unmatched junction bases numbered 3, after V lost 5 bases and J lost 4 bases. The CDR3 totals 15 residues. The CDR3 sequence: CASSAGLAGVETQYF. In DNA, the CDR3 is TGTGCCAGCAGCGCGGGACTAGCGGGAGTAGAGACCCAGTACTTC. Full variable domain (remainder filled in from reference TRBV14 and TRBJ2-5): EAGVTQFPSHSVIEKGQTVTLRCDPISGHDNLYWYRRVMGKEIKFLLHFVKESKQDESGMPNNRFLAERTGGTYSTLKVQPAELEDSGVYFCASSAGLAGVETQYFGPGTRLLVL.

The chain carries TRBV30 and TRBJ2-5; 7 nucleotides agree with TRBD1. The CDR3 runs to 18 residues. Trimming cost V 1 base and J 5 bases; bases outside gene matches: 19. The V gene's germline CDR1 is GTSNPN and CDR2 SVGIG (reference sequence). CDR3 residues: CAWSARGAARTGVETQYF. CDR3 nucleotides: TGTGCCTGGAGTGCCCGTGGGGCCGCGAGAACAGGGGTGGAGACCCAGTACTTC.

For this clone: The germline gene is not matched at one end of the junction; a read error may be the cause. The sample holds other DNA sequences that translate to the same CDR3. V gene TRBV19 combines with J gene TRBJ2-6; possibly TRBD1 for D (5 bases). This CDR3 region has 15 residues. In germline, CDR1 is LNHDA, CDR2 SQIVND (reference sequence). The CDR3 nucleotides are TGTGCCAGTAGTATTTCGAGCTCTGGGGCCAACGTTCTGACTTTC. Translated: CASSISSSGANVLTF. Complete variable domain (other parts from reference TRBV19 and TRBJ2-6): DGGITQSPKYLFRKEGQNVTLSCEQNLNHDAMYWYRQDPGQGLRLIYYSQIVNDFQKGDIAEGYSVSREKKESFPLTVTSAQKNPTAFYLCASSISSSGANVLTFGAGSRLTVL.

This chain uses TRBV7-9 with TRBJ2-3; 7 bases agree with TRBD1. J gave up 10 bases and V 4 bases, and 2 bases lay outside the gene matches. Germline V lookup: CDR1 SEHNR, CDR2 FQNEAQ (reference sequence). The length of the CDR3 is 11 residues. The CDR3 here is CASSYGQAQYF. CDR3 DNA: TGTGCCAGCAGCTACGGACAGGCGCAGTATTTT. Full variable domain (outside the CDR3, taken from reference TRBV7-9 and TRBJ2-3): DTGVSQNPRHKITKRGQNVTFRCDPISEHNRLYWYRQTLGQGPEFLTYFQNEAQLEKSRLLSDRFSAERPKGSFSTLEIQRTEQGDSAMYLCASSYGQAQYFGPGTRLTVL.

The CDR3 coding sequence is TGTGCCTGGAGTCGTCCGGCGGGCACAGATACGCAGTATTTT. It translates to CAWSRPAGTDTQYF. This chain joins TRBV30 and TRBJ2-3; D unresolved. In germline, CDR1 is GTSNPN, CDR2 SVGIG (reference sequence). V gave up 2 bases and J gave up 1 base, with 10 bases separating them. The CDR3 covers 14 residues.